The 8 T cell receptor beta chains given below trace back to one sample, sequenced in a study of PD-1 blockade in classical Hodgkin lymphoma. Time point in this sample: newly diagnosed, previously untreated cHL patient sample. After PBMCs were thawed, their CD8+ T cells were isolated by magnetic negative selection. The protocol was immunoSEQ multiplex PCR, while the TCRdb copy is restricted to in-frame clones and leaves out a portion. The sample includes 3,200 or so clones, roughly 71% of them seen just once. The source material was CD8+ T cells from blood. The source of these receptors is a human donor with classical Hodgkin lymphoma.

This chain joins TRBV19 and TRBJ2-1; tentative D call: TRBD1 (6 bases). Trimming removed 7 bases at V and 4 bases at J, with 14 bases between. The CDR3 extends over 14 amino acids. Germline lookup yields CDR1 LNHDA and CDR2 SQIVND (reference sequence). In DNA, the CDR3 is TGTGCCAGTACGGCCGGACAGCTTTACAATGAGCAGTTCTTC. Amino acids: CASTAGQLYNEQFF.

The rearrangement links TRBV28 to TRBJ2-1, with D possibly being TRBD2 (5 bases). V shed 6 bases and J shed 1 base, with 13 bases lying between them. Germline values: CDR1 MDHEN, CDR2 SYDVKM. The CDR3 is 15 amino acids. The CDR3 region has the DNA TGTGCCAGCAGCTCTACCGAGCGGTCCTACAATGAGCAGTTCTTC. Translated: CASSSTERSYNEQFF. The full variable domain, in which reference TRBV28 and TRBJ2-1 provide the parts outside the CDR3, is DVKVTQSSRYLVKRTGEKVFLECVQDMDHENMFWYRQDPGLGLRLIYFSYDVKMKEKGDIPEGYSVSREKKERFSLILESASTNQTSMYLCASSSTERSYNEQFFGPGTRLTVL.

In its sample, this clone is large. In DNA form, the CDR3 reads TGTGCCAGCAGTTCAATTCCGGGACTAGCTTACCATGAGCAGTTCTTC. As protein: CASSSIPGLAYHEQFF. The chain carries TRBV27 and TRBJ2-1; TRBD2 agrees at 9 bases. V trimming: 4 bases; J trimming: 8 bases; junction bases outside the gene matches: 12. The germline gives CDR1 MNHEY, CDR2 SMNVEV (reference sequence). The CDR3 is 16 amino acids.

This chain links TRBV5-5 with TRBJ2-5, with 11 positions matching TRBD1. This CDR3 contains 16 residues. The junction had 6 bases not matched to a gene; V was cut back by 0 bases and J by 5 bases. Germline values: CDR1 SGHKS, CDR2 YYEKEE (reference sequence). The CDR3 DNA sequence: TGTGCCAGCAGCTTGGCCGGGACAGGGGGACCGGAGACCCAGTACTTC. This translates into CASSLAGTGGPETQYF. The full variable domain, rest sourced from reference TRBV5-5 and TRBJ2-5, is DAGVTQSPTHLIKTRGQQVTLRCSPISGHKSVSWYQQVLGQGPQFIFQYYEKEERGRGNFPDRFSARQFPNYSSELNVNALLLGDSALYLCASSLAGTGGPETQYFGPGTRLLVL.

The V call is TRBV29-1, the J call TRBJ2-7; D tentatively fits TRBD1 or TRBD2 (5 bases each). This CDR3 is built from 13 residues. The germline V gene encodes CDR1 SQVTM and CDR2 ANQGSEA. The germline V and J ends were trimmed by 6 bases and 7 bases, with 19 bases remaining between them. Here the CDR3 DNA reads TGCAGCGTCTCCGGGACCTACCAAGGGGAGCAGTACTTC. Protein product: CSVSGTYQGEQYF.

This clone was recorded once. The chain uses TRBV7-2 and TRBJ1-6, with D maybe TRBD1 (5 bases). Trimming pared 3 bases from V and 6 bases from J, leaving 9 bases between. Germline V gene lookup returns CDR1 SGHTA and CDR2 FQGNSA. The CDR3 extends over 14 amino acids. In DNA, the CDR3 is TGTGCCAGCAGCTTGGGGGGTTTTAATTCACCCCTCCACTTT. Its translation: CASSLGGFNSPLHF.

This clone was counted between two and nine times. This sequence joins TRBV4-1 and TRBJ1-4; tentative D call: TRBD1 (5 bases). Between the trimmed V and J ends, which lost 0 bases and 8 bases, there was a span of 19 bases. CDR1 and CDR2 from the germline V gene are MGHRA and YSYEKL. This CDR3 spans 17 amino acids. The CDR3 loop is CASSQELQGWGVEKLFF. The DNA of the CDR3 is TGCGCCAGCAGCCAAGAACTTCAGGGTTGGGGAGTAGAAAAACTGTTTTTT.

This clone was counted once. The chain joins TRBV6-1 to TRBJ2-5; D not certain. The V end was cut by 7 bases, the J end by 0 bases, with 0 bases between. Germline CDR1 and CDR2: MNHNS and SASEGT. This CDR3 is built from 10 residues. The CDR3 DNA reads as TGTGCCAGCAACCAAGAGACCCAGTACTTC. This codes for CASNQETQYF.